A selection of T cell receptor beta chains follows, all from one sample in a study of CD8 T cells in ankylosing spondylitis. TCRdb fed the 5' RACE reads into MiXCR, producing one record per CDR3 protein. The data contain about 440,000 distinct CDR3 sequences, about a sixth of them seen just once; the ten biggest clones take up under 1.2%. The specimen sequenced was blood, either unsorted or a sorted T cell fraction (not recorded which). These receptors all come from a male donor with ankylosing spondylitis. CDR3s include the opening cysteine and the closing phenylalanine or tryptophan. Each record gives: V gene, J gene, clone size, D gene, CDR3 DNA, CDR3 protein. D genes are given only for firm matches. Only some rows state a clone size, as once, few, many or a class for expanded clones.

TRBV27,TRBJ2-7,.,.,TGTGCCAGCAGTTTGGTTTCCCTCGGTAACTACGAGCAGTACTTC,CASSLVSLGNYEQYF
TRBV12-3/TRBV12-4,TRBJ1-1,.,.,TGTGCCAGCAGTGAGGGGTCCGCAATGGCTTTCTTT,CASSEGSAMAFF
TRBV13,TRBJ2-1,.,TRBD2,TGTGCCAGCAGCTTAGAGACGGGGGGTTACAATGAGCAGTTCTTC,CASSLETGGYNEQFF
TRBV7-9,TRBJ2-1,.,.,TGTGCCAGCAGCTTAGAAAGGAGAGGCGACAATGAGCAGTTCTTC,CASSLERRGDNEQFF
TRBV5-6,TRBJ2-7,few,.,TGTGCCAGCAGCCCCGCGGGTGGATTTGAGTACGAGCAGTACTTC,CASSPAGGFEYEQYF
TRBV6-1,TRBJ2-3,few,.,TGTGCCAGCAGCGCGCTTACGCAGTATTTT,CASSALTQYF
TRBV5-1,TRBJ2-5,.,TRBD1,TGCGCCAGCAGCCGCCGACAGGGGGAAACGGGGACCCAGTACTTC,CASSRRQGETGTQYF
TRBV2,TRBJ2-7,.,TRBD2,TGTGCCAGCAGGGGGGAGGGGACCTACGAGCAGTACTTC,CASRGEGTYEQYF
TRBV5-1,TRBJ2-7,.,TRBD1,TGCGCCAGCAGCTTGACCCGCTGGGACAGGGGTTACGAGCAGTACTTC,CASSLTRWDRGYEQYF
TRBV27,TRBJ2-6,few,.,TGTGCCAGCAGTTCTTGGGGTAACAACGTCCTGACTTTC,CASSSWGNNVLTF
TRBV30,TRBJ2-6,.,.,TGTGCCTGGACCGGACGCCTCTCTGGGGCCAACGTCCTGACTTTC,CAWTGRLSGANVLTF
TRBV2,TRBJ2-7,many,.,TGTGCCAGCAGTGAAGGTTCCGGGCGACGGGAGCAGTACTTC,CASSEGSGRREQYF
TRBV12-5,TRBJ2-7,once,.,TGTGCTAGTGGTTTGGTATCAGGACCCGTTTTCGAGCAGTACTTC,CASGLVSGPVFEQYF
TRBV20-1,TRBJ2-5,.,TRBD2,TGCAGTGCTACGACTAGCGGGGGAGAGACCCAGTACTTC,CSATTSGGETQYF
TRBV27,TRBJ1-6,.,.,TGTGCCAGCAGTTTAAGCACCTCCTATAATTCACCCCTCCACTTT,CASSLSTSYNSPLHF
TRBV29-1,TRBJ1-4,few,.,TGCAGCGTTGAACAAGGGGGGAGTGAAAAACTGTTTTTT,CSVEQGGSEKLFF
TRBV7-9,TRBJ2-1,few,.,TGTGCCAGCAGCTTAGAGACGCTAGCTAATGAGCAGTTCTTC,CASSLETLANEQFF
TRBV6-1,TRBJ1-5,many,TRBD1,TGTGCCAGCAGCCCGGACAGGGGGAGCAATCAGCCCCAGCATTTT,CASSPDRGSNQPQHF
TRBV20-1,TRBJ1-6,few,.,TGCAGTGCTAGAGGGGGGGCAGCCGGGGATTCACCCCTCCACTTT,CSARGGAAGDSPLHF
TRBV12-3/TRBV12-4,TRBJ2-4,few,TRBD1,TGTGCCAGCAGCCCAATATCCGGGACAGGGGCCAAAAACATTCAGTACTTC,CASSPISGTGAKNIQYF
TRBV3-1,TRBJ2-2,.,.,TGTGCCACTGGGGGGAACACCGGGGAGCTGTTTTTT,CATGGNTGELFF
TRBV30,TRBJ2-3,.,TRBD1,TGTGCCTGGAGTGAGGACAGGGTTTTCACAGATACGCAGTATTTT,CAWSEDRVFTDTQYF
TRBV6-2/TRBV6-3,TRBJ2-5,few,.,TGTGCCAGCAGTTACAGACGAGAGACCCAGTACTTC,CASSYRRETQYF
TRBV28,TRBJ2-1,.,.,TGTGCCAGCAGTTTAGCCCCCCAGGGACCAAACAATGAGCAGTTCTTC,CASSLAPQGPNNEQFF
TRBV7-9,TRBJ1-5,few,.,TGTGCCAGCAGTATGGGAGGGGATCAGCCCCAGCATTTT,CASSMGGDQPQHF
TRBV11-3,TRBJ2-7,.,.,TGTGCCAGCAGCTTAGGGGAGCACGAGCAGTACTTC,CASSLGEHEQYF
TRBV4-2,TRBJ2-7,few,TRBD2,TGTGCCAGCAGCACCCCCTTAGCGGGGGGCTCCGAGCAGTACTTC,CASSTPLAGGSEQYF
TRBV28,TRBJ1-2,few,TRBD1,TGTGCCAGCGGGCAGGGGGGAATGGCTAACTATGGCTACACCTTC,CASGQGGMANYGYTF
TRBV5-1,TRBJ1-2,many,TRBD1,TGCGCCAGCAGCTACGATGGGACAGGCTATGGCTACACCTTC,CASSYDGTGYGYTF
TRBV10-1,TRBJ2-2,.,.,TGCGCCAGCAGTGCCGGGGAGGCGGACACCGGGGAGCTGTTTTTT,CASSAGEADTGELFF
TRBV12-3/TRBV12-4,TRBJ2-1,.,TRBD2,TGTGCCAGCAGTTGGGGACTAGCGGGGGGGCCTTACAATGAGCAGTTCTTC,CASSWGLAGGPYNEQFF
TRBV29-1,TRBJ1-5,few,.,TGCAGCGTTGGGGAGAATAGCAATCAGCCCCAGCATTTT,CSVGENSNQPQHF
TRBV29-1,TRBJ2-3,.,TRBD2,TGCAGCGTCGCCGGACTAGCGGGAGTGGTTAGCACAGATACGCAGTATTTT,CSVAGLAGVVSTDTQYF